Each of the 11 T cell receptor beta chains below was sequenced from the same sample in a study of blood T cell repertoires in COVID-19. TCRdb's copy holds only in-frame clones and misses some; the assay was immunoSEQ multiplex PCR. The sample holds a few hundred thousand clones; around 88% are singletons and the top ten take 2.9%. The sequencing input was peripheral blood. These receptors originate from a man aged 50-59 years with active or convalescent COVID-19.

The rearrangement joins TRBV9 to TRBJ1-6; 11 bases line up with TRBD1. This CDR3 has 14 residues. The V gene's germline CDR1 is SGDLS and CDR2 YYNGEE. The V and J ends lost 7 bases and 8 bases, in that order; junction bases with no gene match: 5. CDR3 protein: CASGKGQGDSPLHF. For the CDR3, the DNA is TGTGCCAGCGGAAAGGGACAGGGGGATTCACCCCTCCACTTT.

The chain uses TRBV2 and TRBJ1-2, with no clear D. Germline values: CDR1 SNHLY, CDR2 FYNNEI. V was clipped by 1 base and J by 1 base, with 7 bases between them. The CDR3 sequence is 14 residues long. CDR3 bases: TGTGCCAGCAGTGAAGATAGGAGTAACTATGGCTACACCTTC. Amino acid sequence: CASSEDRSNYGYTF.

This chain links TRBV7-8 with TRBJ2-7; TRBD2 agrees at 13 bases. The CDR3 consists of 15 residues. Germline lookup yields CDR1 SGHVS and CDR2 FQNEAQ. Trimming cost V 6 bases and J 2 bases; bases outside gene matches: 4. CDR3 loop: CASSRGLAGAYEQYF. CDR3 in DNA: TGTGCCAGCAGTCGTGGACTAGCGGGAGCCTACGAGCAGTACTTC.

The chain employs TRBV7-4 and TRBJ2-5; no reliable D call. The CDR3 totals 14 residues. V lost 5 bases and J 5 bases, leaving 15 bases between the germline ends. Germline V gene sequence: CDR1 SGHVT, CDR2 SQSDAQ. CDR3 nucleotides: TGTGCCAGCAGCGCACCCCCAGGTAGGGAGACCCAGTACTTC. This sequence encodes CASSAPPGRETQYF.

The J gene is TRBJ2-6, the V gene TRBV5-4, with D hard to call. CDR3 size: 16 residues. Trimming shortened V by 4 bases and J by 0 bases, and 11 bases separated the two germline ends. From germline, CDR1 is SGHNT and CDR2 YYREEE (reference sequence). In DNA, the CDR3 is TGTGCCAGCAGCGGCCTCCGGAGCTCTGGGGCCAACGTCCTGACTTTC. Residues: CASSGLRSSGANVLTF.

The V and J genes are TRBV18 and TRBJ2-3; the match to TRBD2 covers 11 bases. Per the germline V gene, CDR1 is KGHSH and CDR2 is LQKENI. The CDR3 sequence is 18 residues long. V lost 3 bases to trimming and J lost 0 bases; unmatched junction nucleotides: 8. CDR3 sequence reads: CASSPPTSGGTSTDTQYF. CDR3 coding DNA: TGTGCCAGCTCACCGCCTACTAGCGGGGGCACTAGCACAGATACGCAGTATTTT.

This chain uses TRBV27 with TRBJ2-1, with 7 bases that match TRBD1. CDR1 MNHEY and CDR2 SMNVEV come from the germline V gene (reference sequence). V was clipped by 6 bases and J by 5 bases; unmatched bases: 19. The CDR3 length is 18 residues. CDR3 DNA sequence: TGTGCCAGCAGGACCATTAGGGGATCAGGGGGTGTCCACAATGAGCAGTTCTTC. This codes for CASRTIRGSGGVHNEQFF.

A word on this clone: The same CDR3 arises from other DNA sequences in this sample as well. CDR3 loop: CAISEGQRNQPQHF. CDR3 coding DNA: TGTGCCATCAGTGAGGGACAGCGCAATCAGCCCCAGCATTTT. The rearrangement uses TRBV10-3 and TRBJ1-5, with a tentative D call TRBD1 (6 bases). In germline, CDR1 is ENHRY, CDR2 SYGVKD. V was trimmed by 2 bases and J by 2 bases, leaving 7 bases between them. The CDR3 is made up of 14 amino acids.

The chain uses TRBV30 and TRBJ2-7, with D possibly being TRBD2 (6 bases). V was clipped by 0 bases and J by 2 bases, with 11 bases between them. CDR3 length: 14 residues. Germline V gene sequence: CDR1 GTSNPN, CDR2 SVGIG (reference sequence). The CDR3 sequence is CAWSVGLEPYEQYF. The DNA of the CDR3 is TGTGCCTGGAGTGTGGGACTGGAGCCCTACGAGCAGTACTTC.

The chain is built from TRBV6-6 and TRBJ1-2, with D hard to call. CDR3 length equals 15 residues. V dropped 2 bases and J dropped 4 bases, with 14 bases sitting between them. In germline, CDR1 is MNHNY, CDR2 SVGAGI (reference sequence). The CDR3 DNA follows: TGTGCCAGCAGTTACGGGGAGGGCGCGGGCTATGGCTACACCTTC. Protein sequence: CASSYGEGAGYGYTF.

This chain links TRBV3-1 (or the pseudogene TRBV3-2) with TRBJ1-1; 7 bases agree with TRBD1. The CDR3 spans 15 residues. With V trimmed by 1 base and J by 1 base, 3 bases remained unmatched. CDR1 LGHDT and CDR2 YNNKEL come from the germline V gene (reference sequence). The DNA of the CDR3 is TGTGCCAGCAGCCAAGCGGGACAGCCGAACACTGAAGCTTTCTTT. This sequence encodes CASSQAGQPNTEAFF.